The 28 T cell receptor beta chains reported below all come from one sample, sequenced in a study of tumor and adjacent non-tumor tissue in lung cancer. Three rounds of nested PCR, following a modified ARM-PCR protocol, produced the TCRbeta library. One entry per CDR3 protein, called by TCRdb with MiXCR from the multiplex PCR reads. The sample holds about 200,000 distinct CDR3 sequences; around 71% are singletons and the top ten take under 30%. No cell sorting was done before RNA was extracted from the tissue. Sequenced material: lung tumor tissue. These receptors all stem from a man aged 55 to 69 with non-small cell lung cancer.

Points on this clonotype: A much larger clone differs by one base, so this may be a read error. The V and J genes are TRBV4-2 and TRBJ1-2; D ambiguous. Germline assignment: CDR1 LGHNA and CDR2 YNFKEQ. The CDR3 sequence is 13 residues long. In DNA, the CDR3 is TGTGCCGGCAGCCAAGATCTGGGGTATGGCTACACCTTC. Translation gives CAGSQDLGYGYTF.

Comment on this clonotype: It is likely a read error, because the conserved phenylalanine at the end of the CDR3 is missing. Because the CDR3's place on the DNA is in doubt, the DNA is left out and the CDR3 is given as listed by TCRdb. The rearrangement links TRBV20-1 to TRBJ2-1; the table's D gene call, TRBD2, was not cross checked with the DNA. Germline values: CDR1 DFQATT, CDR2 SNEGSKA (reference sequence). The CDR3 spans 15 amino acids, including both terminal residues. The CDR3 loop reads CSSIIAGGLYNEEFY.

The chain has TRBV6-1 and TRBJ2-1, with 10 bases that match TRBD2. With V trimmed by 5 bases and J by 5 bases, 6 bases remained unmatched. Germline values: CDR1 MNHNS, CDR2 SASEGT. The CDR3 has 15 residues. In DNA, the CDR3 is TGTGCCAGCAGTCCTAGCGGGAGTTGGGACAATGAGCAGTTCTTC. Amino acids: CASSPSGSWDNEQFF.

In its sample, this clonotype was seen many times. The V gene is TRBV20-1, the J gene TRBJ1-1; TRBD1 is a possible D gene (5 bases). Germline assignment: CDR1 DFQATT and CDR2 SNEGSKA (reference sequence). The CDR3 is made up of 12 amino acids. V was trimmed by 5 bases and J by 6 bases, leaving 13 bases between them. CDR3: CSASIDSSEAFF. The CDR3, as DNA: TGCAGTGCTTCCATTGACAGTTCTGAAGCTTTCTTT.

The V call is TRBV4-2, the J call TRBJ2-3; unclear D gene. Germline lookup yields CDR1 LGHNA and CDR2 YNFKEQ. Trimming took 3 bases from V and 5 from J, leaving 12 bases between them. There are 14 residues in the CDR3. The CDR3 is CASSQALRRDTQYF. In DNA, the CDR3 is TGTGCCAGCAGCCAGGCACTTCGGCGAGATACGCAGTATTTT.

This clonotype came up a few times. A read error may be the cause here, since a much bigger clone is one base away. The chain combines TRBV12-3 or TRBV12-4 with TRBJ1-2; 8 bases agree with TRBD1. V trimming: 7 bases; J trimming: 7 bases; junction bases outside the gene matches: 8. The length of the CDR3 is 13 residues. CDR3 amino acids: CASNSDRGGGYTF. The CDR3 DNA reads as TGTGCCAGCAACTCCGACAGGGGAGGTGGCTACACCTTC.

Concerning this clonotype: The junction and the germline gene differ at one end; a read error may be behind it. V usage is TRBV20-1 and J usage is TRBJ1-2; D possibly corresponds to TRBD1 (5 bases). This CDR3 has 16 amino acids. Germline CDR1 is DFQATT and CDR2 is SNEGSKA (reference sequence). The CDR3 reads CTARVPASSGDYGYTF. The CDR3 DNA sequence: TGCACTGCTAGAGTCCCCGCGAGCTCGGGGGACTATGGCTACACCTTC.

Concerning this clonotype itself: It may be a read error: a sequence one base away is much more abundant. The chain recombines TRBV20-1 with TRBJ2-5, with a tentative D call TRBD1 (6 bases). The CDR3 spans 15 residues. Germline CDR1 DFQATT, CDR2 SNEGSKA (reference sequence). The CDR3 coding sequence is TGCAGAGCTAGAGATCTCCTGGGGGCTTGGGAGACCCAGTACTTC. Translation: CRARDLLGAWETQYF.

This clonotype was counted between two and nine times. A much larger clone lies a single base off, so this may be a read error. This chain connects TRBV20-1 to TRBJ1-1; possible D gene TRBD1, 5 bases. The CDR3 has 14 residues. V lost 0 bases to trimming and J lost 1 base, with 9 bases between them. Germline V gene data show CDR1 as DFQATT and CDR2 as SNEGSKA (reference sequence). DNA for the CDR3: TGCAGTGCTAGAGATGCGACAGAGAACACTGAAGCTTTCTTT. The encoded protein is CSARDATENTEAFF.

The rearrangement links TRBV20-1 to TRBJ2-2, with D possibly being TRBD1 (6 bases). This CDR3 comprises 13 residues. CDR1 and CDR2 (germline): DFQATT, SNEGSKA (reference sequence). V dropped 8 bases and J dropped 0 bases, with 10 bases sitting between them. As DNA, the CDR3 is TGCAGTACTACAGGGACGAACACCGGGGAGCTGTTTTTT. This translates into CSTTGTNTGELFF.

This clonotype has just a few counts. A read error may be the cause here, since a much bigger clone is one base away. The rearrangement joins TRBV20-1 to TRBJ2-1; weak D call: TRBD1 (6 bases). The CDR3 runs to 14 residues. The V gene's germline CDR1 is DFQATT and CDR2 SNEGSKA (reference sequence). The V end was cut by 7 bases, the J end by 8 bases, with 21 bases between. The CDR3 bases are TGCAGTGTTAGTACAGGGACGGGGTGGGATGAGCAGTTCTTC. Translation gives CSVSTGTGWDEQFF.

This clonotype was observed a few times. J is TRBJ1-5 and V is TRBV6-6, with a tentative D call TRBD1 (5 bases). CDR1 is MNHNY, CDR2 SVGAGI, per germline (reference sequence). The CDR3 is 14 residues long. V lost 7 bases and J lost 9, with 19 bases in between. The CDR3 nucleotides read TGTGCCAGCACCGTCAGTTCGACGGGGCGGCCCCAGCATTTT. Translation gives CASTVSSTGRPQHF.

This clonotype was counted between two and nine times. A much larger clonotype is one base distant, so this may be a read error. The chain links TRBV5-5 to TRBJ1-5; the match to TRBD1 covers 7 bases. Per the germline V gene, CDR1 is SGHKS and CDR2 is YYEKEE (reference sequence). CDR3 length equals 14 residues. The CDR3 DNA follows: TGTGCCGGCAGCCCCGACAGGGGCAATCAGCCCCAGCATTTT. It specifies CAGSPDRGNQPQHF.

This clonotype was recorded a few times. In DNA form, the CDR3 reads TGTGCCAGCAGCTTAGGGACAGGGTACACCGGGGAGCTGTTTTTT. As protein: CASSLGTGYTGELFF. This chain joins TRBV7-8 and TRBJ2-2; TRBD1 matches 8 bases. The CDR3 has 15 residues. From germline, CDR1 is SGHVS and CDR2 FQNEAQ. V shed 1 base, J shed 3 bases, and the junction held 1 base outside the gene matches. Based on the CDR3 plus reference TRBV7-8 and TRBJ2-2, the full variable domain is GAGVSQSPRYKVAKRGQDVALRCDPISGHVSLFWYQQALGQGPEFLTYFQNEAQLDKSGLPSDRFFAERPEGSVSTLKIQRTQQEDSAVYLCASSLGTGYTGELFFGEGSRLTVL.

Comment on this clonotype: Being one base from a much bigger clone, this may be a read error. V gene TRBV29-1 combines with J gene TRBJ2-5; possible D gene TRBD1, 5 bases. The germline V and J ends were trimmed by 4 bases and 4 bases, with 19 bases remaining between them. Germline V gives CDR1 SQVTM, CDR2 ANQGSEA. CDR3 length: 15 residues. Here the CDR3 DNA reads TGCAGCGTTGTTTATTGGATAGGGGTGAGAGAGACCCAGTACTTC. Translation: CSVVYWIGVRETQYF.

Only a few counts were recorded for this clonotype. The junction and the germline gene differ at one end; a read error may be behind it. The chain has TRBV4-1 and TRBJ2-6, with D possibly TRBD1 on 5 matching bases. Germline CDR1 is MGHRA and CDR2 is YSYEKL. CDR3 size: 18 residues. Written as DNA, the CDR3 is TGCGCCAGCAGCCAAGAAGGTACGGGCCGCTCTGGGGCCAACATCCTGACTTTC. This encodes CASSQEGTGRSGANILTF.

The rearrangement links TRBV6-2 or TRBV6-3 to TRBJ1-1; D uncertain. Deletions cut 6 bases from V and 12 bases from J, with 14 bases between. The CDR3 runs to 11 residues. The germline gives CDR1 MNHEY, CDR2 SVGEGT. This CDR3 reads CASRTRVSTFF. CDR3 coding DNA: TGTGCCAGCAGGACGAGGGTGTCAACTTTCTTT.

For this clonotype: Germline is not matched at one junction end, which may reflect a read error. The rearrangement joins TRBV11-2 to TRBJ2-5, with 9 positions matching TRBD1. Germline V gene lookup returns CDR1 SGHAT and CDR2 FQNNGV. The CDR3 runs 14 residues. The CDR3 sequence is CANSWWGTGETQYF. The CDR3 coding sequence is TGTGCCAACAGCTGGTGGGGGACAGGGGAGACCCAGTACTTC.

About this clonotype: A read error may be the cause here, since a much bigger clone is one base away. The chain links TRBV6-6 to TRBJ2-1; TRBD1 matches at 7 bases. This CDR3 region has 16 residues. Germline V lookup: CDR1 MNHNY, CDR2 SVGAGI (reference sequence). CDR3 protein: CGSSPHRQGFYNEQFF. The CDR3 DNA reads TGTGGCAGCAGTCCCCACCGACAGGGATTCTACAATGAGCAGTTCTTC.

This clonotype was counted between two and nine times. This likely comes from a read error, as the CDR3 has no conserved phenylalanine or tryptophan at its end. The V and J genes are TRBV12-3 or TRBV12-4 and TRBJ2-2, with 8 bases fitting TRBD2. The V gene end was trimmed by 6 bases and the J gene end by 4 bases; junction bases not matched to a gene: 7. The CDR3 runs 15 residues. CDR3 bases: TGTGCCAGCAGCCGACTTAGCGGGGCCACCGGGGAGCTGTTTTCT. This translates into CASSRLSGATGELFS.

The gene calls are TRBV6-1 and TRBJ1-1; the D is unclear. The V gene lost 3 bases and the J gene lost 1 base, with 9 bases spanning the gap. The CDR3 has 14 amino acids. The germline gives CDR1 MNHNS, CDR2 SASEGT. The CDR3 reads CASSEGSGNTEAFF. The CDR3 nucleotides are TGTGCCAGCAGTGAGGGCAGTGGGAACACTGAAGCTTTCTTT.

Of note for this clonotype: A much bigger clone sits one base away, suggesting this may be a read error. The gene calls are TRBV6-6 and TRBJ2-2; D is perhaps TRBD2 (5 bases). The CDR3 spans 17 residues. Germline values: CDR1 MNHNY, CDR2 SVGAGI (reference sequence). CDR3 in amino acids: CASSFPKAGPNTGEQFF. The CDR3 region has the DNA TGTGCCAGCAGTTTCCCGAAGGCAGGACCGAACACCGGGGAGCAGTTTTTT.

The CDR3 region is CASITLGINTEAFF. CDR3 nucleotide sequence: TGTGCCAGCATTACACTTGGGATAAACACTGAAGCTTTCTTT. The J gene is TRBJ1-1, the V gene TRBV6-5; D is undetermined. V lost 7 bases and J 2 bases, leaving 14 bases between the germline ends. CDR3 size: 14 residues. Per the germline V gene, CDR1 is MNHEY and CDR2 is SVGAGI.

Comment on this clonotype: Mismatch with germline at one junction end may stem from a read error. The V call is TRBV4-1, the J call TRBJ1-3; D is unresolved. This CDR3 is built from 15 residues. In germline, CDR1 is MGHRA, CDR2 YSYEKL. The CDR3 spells CASSQDGDAGNTTYF. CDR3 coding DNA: TGTGCCAGCAGCCAAGACGGTGACGCTGGAAACACCACATATTTT.

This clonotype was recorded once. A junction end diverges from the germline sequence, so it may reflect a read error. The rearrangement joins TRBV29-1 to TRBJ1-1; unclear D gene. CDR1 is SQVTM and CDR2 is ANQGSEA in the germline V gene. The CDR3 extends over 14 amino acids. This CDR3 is CRVQYSAGNTEAIF. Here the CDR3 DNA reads TGCAGGGTCCAATACAGCGCGGGGAACACTGAAGCTATCTTT.

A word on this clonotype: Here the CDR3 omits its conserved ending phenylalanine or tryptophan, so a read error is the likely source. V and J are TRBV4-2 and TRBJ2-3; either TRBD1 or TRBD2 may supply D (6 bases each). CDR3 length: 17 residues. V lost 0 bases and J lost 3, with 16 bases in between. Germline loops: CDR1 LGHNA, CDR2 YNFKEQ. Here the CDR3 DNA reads TGTGCCAGCAGCCAAGATGATGTGGGGGGCCGGACAGATACGCAGTATTTG. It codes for CASSQDDVGGRTDTQYL.

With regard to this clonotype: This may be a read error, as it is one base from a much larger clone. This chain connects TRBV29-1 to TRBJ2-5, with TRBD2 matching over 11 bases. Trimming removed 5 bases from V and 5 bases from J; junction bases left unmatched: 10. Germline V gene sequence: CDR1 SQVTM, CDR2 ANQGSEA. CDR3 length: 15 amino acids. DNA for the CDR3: TGCAGCGTTACTAGCGGGGGTGGCTCCACGGAGACCCAGTACTTC. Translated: CSVTSGGGSTETQYF.

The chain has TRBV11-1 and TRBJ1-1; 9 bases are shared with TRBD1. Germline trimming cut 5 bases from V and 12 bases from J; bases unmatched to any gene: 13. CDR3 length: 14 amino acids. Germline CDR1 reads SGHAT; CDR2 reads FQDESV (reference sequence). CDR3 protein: CASSLIGTGRETFF. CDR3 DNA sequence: TGTGCCAGCAGCCTCATCGGGACAGGGAGGGAAACTTTCTTT.